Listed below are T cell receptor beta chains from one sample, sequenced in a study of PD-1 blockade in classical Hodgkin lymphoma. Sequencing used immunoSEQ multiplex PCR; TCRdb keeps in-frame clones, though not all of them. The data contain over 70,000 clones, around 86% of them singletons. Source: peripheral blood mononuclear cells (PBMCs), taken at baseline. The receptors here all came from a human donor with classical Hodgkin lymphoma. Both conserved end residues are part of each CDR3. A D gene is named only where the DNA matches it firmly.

CASSQQIGTSGSPYEQYF | TRBJ2-7 | TRBV4-3 | TRBD2
CSVGTGSNQPQHF | TRBJ1-5 | TRBV29-1 | TRBD1
CASSLPHLGQFF | TRBJ2-1 | TRBV27 | NA
CAISVASGVTDTQYF | TRBJ2-3 | TRBV10-3 | TRBD2
CASSLGERTDTQYF | TRBJ2-3 | TRBV5-1 | NA
CASSLDGVMNTEAFF | TRBJ1-1 | TRBV5-1 | NA
CASSIIAFSTDTQYF | TRBJ2-3 | TRBV6-5 | NA
CASSISAPRAEAFF | TRBJ1-1 | TRBV19 | NA
CASSWGEGTEAFF | TRBJ1-1 | TRBV5-1 | NA
CASRVGGRGEQYF | TRBJ2-7 | TRBV28 | NA
CASSLLAFGTDTQYF | TRBJ2-3 | TRBV5-6 | TRBD2
CSGYGNTEAFF | TRBJ1-1 | TRBV29-1 | NA
CASSLRAINEKLFF | TRBJ1-4 | TRBV28 | NA
CASSRTGGTTGELFF | TRBJ2-2 | TRBV19 | TRBD1
CASSTAKDPGFYEQYF | TRBJ2-7 | TRBV19 | NA
CASTLNTNNEQFF | TRBJ2-1 | TRBV2 | NA
CASSLGLALNEQFF | TRBJ2-1 | TRBV7-9 | TRBD2
CASRNREVNTEAFF | TRBJ1-1 | TRBV19 | NA
CASRAGTDAGNTIYF | TRBJ1-3 | TRBV6-1 | TRBD1
CASSENLISTGEQYF | TRBJ2-7 | TRBV2 | NA
CASSLVPSGNTIYF | TRBJ1-3 | TRBV28 | NA
CAWGQTNYGYTF | TRBJ1-2 | TRBV30 | NA
CASSTNRGSGISYNEQFF | TRBJ2-1 | TRBV7-9 | TRBD2
CACTGQGVRGYTF | TRBJ1-2 | TRBV30 | TRBD1
CASSLAGAPNRYEQYF | TRBJ2-7 | TRBV28 | NA
CASSRPRLRGKNIQYF | TRBJ2-4 | TRBV23-1 | NA
CASSLAGGTNTEAFF | TRBJ1-1 | TRBV5-1 | TRBD1
CASSIAGTSGSSSYNEQFF | TRBJ2-1 | TRBV11-2 | TRBD2
CASSQVHGPEAFF | TRBJ1-1 | TRBV4-1 | NA
CASRTLAGEQYF | TRBJ2-7 | TRBV6-1 | TRBD2
CASSFPTDTMLANYGYTF | TRBJ1-2 | TRBV5-1 | NA
CASSISGGDGNEQFF | TRBJ2-1 | TRBV19 | TRBD1
CAWSAGRRTDTQYF | TRBJ2-3 | TRBV30 | NA
CASNPVAGSEQFF | TRBJ2-1 | TRBV5-1 | NA
CASSPGQGGQPQHF | TRBJ1-5 | TRBV4-3 | TRBD1
CASSYSGTEFVGELFF | TRBJ2-2 | TRBV5-1 | NA
CASRSRMNTEAFF | TRBJ1-1 | TRBV10-1 | NA
CASSLALDRGETQYF | TRBJ2-5 | TRBV7-9 | NA
CASSLAGPMRAEAFF | TRBJ1-1 | TRBV7-2 | NA
CASSLEYPEPTNSYEQYF | TRBJ2-7 | TRBV11-2 | NA
CASTPGGQGVPGANVLTF | TRBJ2-6 | TRBV19 | TRBD1
CASSLVPLNTEAFF | TRBJ1-1 | TRBV5-8 | NA
CASSPPQGAAGNTIYF | TRBJ1-3 | TRBV18 | NA
CATSRETLTQAEQFF | TRBJ2-1 | TRBV15 | NA
CASSPRTSGTHTGELFF | TRBJ2-2 | TRBV7-9 | TRBD2
CASSIPRGGVAQHF | TRBJ1-5 | TRBV19 | NA
CASSAFSSGMETQYF | TRBJ2-5 | TRBV25-1 | NA
CASILSGRQPNEQFF | TRBJ2-1 | TRBV5-6 | TRBD2